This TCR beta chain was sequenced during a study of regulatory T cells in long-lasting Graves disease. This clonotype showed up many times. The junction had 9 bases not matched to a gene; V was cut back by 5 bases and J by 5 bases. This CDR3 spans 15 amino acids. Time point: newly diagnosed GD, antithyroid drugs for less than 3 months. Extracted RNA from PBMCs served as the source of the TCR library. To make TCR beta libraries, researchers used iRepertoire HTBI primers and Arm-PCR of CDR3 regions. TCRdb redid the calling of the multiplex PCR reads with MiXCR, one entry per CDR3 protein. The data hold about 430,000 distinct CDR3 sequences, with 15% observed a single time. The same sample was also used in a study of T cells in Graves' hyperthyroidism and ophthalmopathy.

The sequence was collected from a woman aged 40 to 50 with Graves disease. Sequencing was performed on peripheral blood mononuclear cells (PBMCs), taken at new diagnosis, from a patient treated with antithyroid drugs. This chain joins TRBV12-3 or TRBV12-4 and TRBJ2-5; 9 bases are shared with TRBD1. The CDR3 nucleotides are TGTGCCAGCAGTAAGATCCGGGACAGGGAGGAGACCCAGTACTTC. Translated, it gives CASSKIRDREETQYF.